This TCR beta chain was recorded in a study of T cell changes during pregnancy in multiple sclerosis. Sequenced by immunoSEQ multiplex PCR; TCRdb stores in-frame clones only, minus some. The sample records about 70,000 clones, about 90% being singletons. CDR1 is SEHNR, CDR2 FQNEAQ, per germline (reference sequence). V lost 6 bases to trimming and J lost 5 bases; unmatched junction nucleotides: 10. The CDR3 covers 15 residues. The sample consisted of peripheral blood, taken in the third trimester of pregnancy. The source is a female donor in good health, enrolled as a control in a pregnancy study. This chain links TRBV7-9 with TRBJ1-1; 9 bases are shared with TRBD1. This CDR3 is CASRPTGGADTEAFF. The CDR3 DNA reads as TGTGCCAGCAGGCCTACAGGGGGCGCGGATACTGAAGCTTTCTTT.